The present entry profiles one T cell receptor beta chain with its context. Using immunoSEQ multiplex PCR, the repertoire was profiled, and TCRdb retains in-frame clones only, with some absent. Of some 70,000 clones detected, roughly 88% appear once; the ten largest clones hold about 6.4%. The sample belongs to a study of blood T cell repertoires in COVID-19. Germline assignment: CDR1 SGHRS and CDR2 YFSETQ. The CDR3 has 16 residues. V lost 5 bases, J lost 10 bases, and 22 bases lay in between. The rearrangement links TRBV5-1 to TRBJ1-6; D is undetermined. Input material: peripheral blood. The source is a woman in her seventies with acute or convalescent COVID-19. CDR3 nucleotides: TGCGCCAGCAGTACCTGGGTTGGCAGTCCGGGATCACCCCTCCACTTT. Protein sequence: CASSTWVGSPGSPLHF. The variable domain in full, completed from reference TRBV5-1 and TRBJ1-6, reads KAGVTQTPRYLIKTRGQQVTLSCSPISGHRSVSWYQQTPGQGLQFLFEYFSETQRNKGNFPGRFSGRQFSNSRSEMNVSTLELGDSALYLCASSTWVGSPGSPLHFGNGTRLTVT.